These 9 T cell receptor beta chains came from one sample sequenced in a study of siplizumab effects on memory and regulatory T cells. Sequencing was performed with immunoSEQ multiplex PCR; in TCRdb, only in-frame clones are kept and a portion is missing. The repertoire holds 6,000 or so clones, with about a third as singletons. Their target antigens are unknown. Coculturing at 37°C lasted six to seven days for the mixed lymphocyte reaction cells. Sequenced material: CFSE-low (dividing) CD8+ T cells sorted from an allogeneic mixed lymphocyte reaction. The source is a human donor in good health; the cells came from an allogeneic mixed lymphocyte reaction.

This chain uses TRBV11-2 with TRBJ2-7, with 8 bases matching TRBD1. Germline CDR1 is SGHAT and CDR2 is FQNNGV. With V trimmed by 3 bases and J by 2 bases, 3 bases remained unmatched. This CDR3 contains 14 residues. The chain's CDR3 is CASSFETGAYEQYF. In DNA, the CDR3 is TGTGCCAGCAGCTTCGAGACAGGGGCCTACGAGCAGTACTTC. Based on the CDR3 plus reference TRBV11-2 and TRBJ2-7, the full variable domain is EAGVAQSPRYKIIEKRQSVAFWCNPISGHATLYWYQQILGQGPKLLIQFQNNGVVDDSQLPKDRFSAERLKGVDSTLKIQPAKLEDSAVYLCASSFETGAYEQYFGPGTRLTVT.

This clone turned up a few times. The rearrangement joins TRBV27 to TRBJ2-7; 7 bases line up with TRBD2. The CDR3 sequence is 15 residues long. Germline V lookup: CDR1 MNHEY, CDR2 SMNVEV (reference sequence). V lost 5 bases, J lost 1 base, and 8 bases stayed unmatched. The DNA of the CDR3 is TGTGCCAGCAGTCCTTCCGCGGGAGTTTCCTACGAGCAGTACTTC. This codes for CASSPSAGVSYEQYF.

The sample holds a few counts of this clone. This chain links TRBV7-9 with TRBJ1-4; a weak D match, TRBD1 (5 bases). Germline CDR1 SEHNR, CDR2 FQNEAQ (reference sequence). The CDR3 covers 13 residues. The V and J ends lost 1 base and 10 bases respectively, with 10 bases between them. Here the CDR3 DNA reads TGTGCCAGCAGCTTAGGGGGCAGGGTAAAACTGTTTTTT. Protein sequence: CASSLGGRVKLFF. Using reference TRBV7-9 and TRBJ1-4 for the parts outside the CDR3, the full variable domain is DTGVSQNPRHKITKRGQNVTFRCDPISEHNRLYWYRQTLGQGPEFLTYFQNEAQLEKSRLLSDRFSAERPKGSFSTLEIQRTEQGDSAMYLCASSLGGRVKLFFGSGTQLSVL.

The rearrangement uses TRBV11-2 and TRBJ1-5; D not certain. The V end was cut by 2 bases, the J end by 1 base, with 9 bases between. There are 15 residues in the CDR3. Germline values: CDR1 SGHAT, CDR2 FQNNGV. The CDR3 reads CASSLIDGSNQPQHF. In DNA, the CDR3 is TGTGCCAGCAGCTTAATCGACGGGAGCAATCAGCCCCAGCATTTT.

This clone was counted only a few times. The DNA of the CDR3 is TGTGCCAGCAGTTTTTCACGACAGGGGGTTTTTAGCAATCAGCCCCAGCATTTT. Translated: CASSFSRQGVFSNQPQHF. The chain employs TRBV28 and TRBJ1-5, with TRBD1 identical over 9 bases. This CDR3 comprises 18 residues. V lost 3 bases to trimming and J lost 0 bases; unmatched junction nucleotides: 9. Looked up from germline, CDR1 is MDHEN and CDR2 is SYDVKM. The full variable domain, its missing parts supplied by reference TRBV28 and TRBJ1-5, is DVKVTQSSRYLVKRTGEKVFLECVQDMDHENMFWYRQDPGLGLRLIYFSYDVKMKEKGDIPEGYSVSREKKERFSLILESASTNQTSMYLCASSFSRQGVFSNQPQHFGDGTRLSIL.

By share, this clone ranks as medium-sized (0.01 to 0.1%). V usage is TRBV13 and J usage is TRBJ2-2, with a weak D call TRBD2 (5 bases). This CDR3 has 12 residues. Trimming took 9 bases from V and 4 from J, leaving 9 bases between them. Germline-derived CDR1 and CDR2 are PRHDT and FYEKMQ (reference sequence). DNA for the CDR3: TGTGCCAGTACTACTAGCACCGGGGAGCTGTTTTTT. It codes for CASTTSTGELFF.

The sample holds one count of this clone. Other DNA variants within this sample encode the same CDR3. This chain connects TRBV7-2 to TRBJ2-2; D is undetermined. Trimming took 6 bases from V and 4 from J, leaving 18 bases between them. This CDR3 has 16 residues. Germline values: CDR1 SGHTA, CDR2 FQGNSA. The CDR3 sequence is CASSNDVGWGTGELFF. In nucleotides, the CDR3 is TGTGCCAGCAGTAACGACGTGGGGTGGGGCACCGGGGAGCTGTTTTTT. Drawing the rest from reference TRBV7-2 and TRBJ2-2, the complete variable domain is GAGVSQSPSNKVTEKGKDVELRCDPISGHTALYWYRQSLGQGLEFLIYFQGNSAPDKSGLPSDRFSAERTGGSVSTLTIQRTQQEDSAVYLCASSNDVGWGTGELFFGEGSRLTVL.

V gene TRBV5-6 combines with J gene TRBJ1-1, with D possibly matching TRBD1 (5 bases). The V end was cut by 2 bases, the J end by 3 bases, with 17 bases between. This CDR3 has 16 amino acids. CDR1 and CDR2 (germline): SGHDT, YYEEEE. Here the CDR3 reads CASSFPLTDGDTEAFF. CDR3 in DNA: TGTGCCAGCAGCTTTCCTCTGACAGATGGGGACACTGAAGCTTTCTTT.

This clone was seen a handful of times. This chain links TRBV6-1 with TRBJ2-7, with D uncertain. This CDR3 is built from 12 residues. Trimming removed 5 bases at V and 4 bases at J, with 9 bases between. The germline V gene has CDR1 MNHNS and CDR2 SASEGT. The CDR3 bases are TGTGCCAGCAGTTCGGACGGGTACGAGCAGTACTTC. It is translated as CASSSDGYEQYF.